Following are 29 T cell receptor beta chains from one sample sequenced in a study of CD8 T cells in ankylosing spondylitis. MiXCR was run by TCRdb on the 5' RACE reads, yielding one entry per CDR3 protein. The sample records some 87,000 distinct CDR3 sequences, about 8.1% being singletons. The sequenced material came from blood, either unsorted or a sorted T cell fraction (not recorded which). These TCRs come from a male donor with ankylosing spondylitis or in good health (not recorded which).

This clonotype was counted many times. J is TRBJ2-7 and V is TRBV12-3 or TRBV12-4; 8 bases match TRBD2. This CDR3 region has 14 residues. V gave up 6 bases and J gave up 3 bases; unmatched junction bases: 7. The chain's CDR3 is CASSPGGGVYEQYF. The CDR3 DNA follows: TGTGCCAGCAGCCCCGGGGGGGGAGTCTACGAGCAGTACTTC.

The table lists this clonotype with a few counts. This chain uses TRBV7-2 with TRBJ1-1, with no clear D. The CDR3 contains 14 residues. Germline-derived CDR1 and CDR2 are SGHTA and FQGNSA. V lost 6 bases, J lost 0 bases, and 11 bases lay in between. CDR3 residues: CASRKRALNTEAFF. The CDR3 region has the DNA TGTGCCAGCAGAAAGAGGGCATTGAACACTGAAGCTTTCTTT.

This clonotype was counted at least ten times. The rearrangement joins TRBV5-1 to TRBJ1-5; 9 nucleotides match TRBD1. Germline CDR1 reads SGHRS; CDR2 reads YFSETQ. After removal of 4 bases from V and 8 bases from J, the junction contained 10 bases not matched to a gene. CDR3 length: 15 residues. CDR3 sequence reads: CASSTGQGRLEPQHF. The CDR3 DNA reads TGCGCCAGCAGCACGGGACAGGGCCGTCTTGAGCCCCAGCATTTT.

The chain joins TRBV19 to TRBJ1-5; D not resolved. Germline V CDR1 and CDR2: LNHDA, SQIVND (reference sequence). CDR3 length: 13 residues. The V and J ends lost 4 bases and 6 bases respectively, with 10 bases between them. The CDR3 coding sequence is TGTGCCAGTAGTAACCTGGCTTTTCAGCCCCAGCATTTT. It is translated as CASSNLAFQPQHF.

This clonotype was detected ten times or more. The rearrangement uses TRBV5-1 and TRBJ2-5; possible D gene TRBD2, 5 bases. This CDR3 is built from 13 residues. The V and J ends lost 0 bases and 10 bases respectively, with 13 bases between them. Per the germline V gene, CDR1 is SGHRS and CDR2 is YFSETQ. CDR3 sequence (DNA): TGCGCCAGCAGCTTGGTGAGGGATTACGGCCAGTACTTC. Translation gives CASSLVRDYGQYF.

This clonotype occurred many times. CDR3 bases: TGTGCCAGCAGCTTAGGACTAGCGGGGCCCACCGGGGAGCTGTTTTTT. Encoded protein: CASSLGLAGPTGELFF. V usage is TRBV7-2 and J usage is TRBJ2-2, with 11 bases fitting TRBD2. Germline CDR1 is SGHTA and CDR2 is FQGNSA. CDR3 length: 16 amino acids. Trimming removed 1 base from V and 4 bases from J; junction bases left unmatched: 2.

This clonotype was seen ten or more times. The chain has TRBV28 and TRBJ2-2; D ambiguous. Germline V CDR1 and CDR2: MDHEN, SYDVKM. The ends were cut back, 7 bases at V and 1 base at J, with 10 bases in the middle. CDR3 size: 14 residues. CDR3 coding DNA: TGTGCCAGCACCTATGGGGTGAACACCGGGGAGCTGTTTTTT. Translated, it gives CASTYGVNTGELFF.

This clonotype came up many times. The chain joins TRBV6-1 to TRBJ2-4, with D uncertain. V was trimmed by 10 bases and J by 7 bases, leaving 11 bases between them. Germline assignment: CDR1 MNHNS and CDR2 SASEGT. CDR3 length: 11 residues. The DNA of the CDR3 is TGTGCCACCTCGATGGGCAACATTCAGTACTTC. Translating it yields CATSMGNIQYF.

Worth noting for this clonotype: A much bigger clone sits one base away, suggesting this may be a read error. The rearrangement uses TRBV6-5 and TRBJ1-4; D might be TRBD1 (6 bases). CDR3 length: 14 amino acids. Germline-derived CDR1 and CDR2 are MNHEY and SVGAGI. The germline V and J ends were trimmed by 4 bases and 8 bases, with 14 bases remaining between them. The chain's CDR3 is CASSSDRPDEKLFF. The CDR3 DNA is TGTGCCAGCAGTTCAGACAGGCCGGACGAAAAACTGTTTTTT.

Concerning this clonotype itself: A much larger clonotype is one base distant, so this may be a read error. The genes are TRBV6-1 and TRBJ2-5; possible D gene TRBD1, 6 bases. This CDR3 is built from 13 residues. Germline CDR1 is MNHNS and CDR2 is SASEGT. The CDR3 spells CASQRGSAETQHF. The CDR3 DNA sequence: TGTGCCAGCCAAAGGGGGAGCGCCGAGACCCAGCACTTC.

This sequence joins TRBV2 and TRBJ2-3; TRBD2 matches at 9 bases. V gave up 5 bases and J gave up 0 bases; unmatched junction bases: 12. The length of the CDR3 is 18 residues. The germline V gene encodes CDR1 SNHLY and CDR2 FYNNEI. The CDR3 DNA follows: TGTGCCAGCAGTCCCAGCGGGGGGCCTTACTACAGCACAGATACGCAGTATTTT. Protein product: CASSPSGGPYYSTDTQYF.

For this clonotype: A read error is possible here, since a much larger clone lies one base away. The gene calls are TRBV4-1 and TRBJ2-5, with a weak D call TRBD2 (5 bases). CDR1 MGHRA and CDR2 YSYEKL come from the germline V gene. The CDR3 loop spans 14 amino acids. V lost 11 bases and J lost 3, with 19 bases in between. Written as DNA, the CDR3 is TGCGCCGCGGCGGCAAGCGGAGATGAAGAGACCCAGTACTTC. Translation: CAAAASGDEETQYF.

This clonotype was observed at least ten times. The chain employs TRBV3-1 and TRBJ2-5; TRBD2 aligns across 8 bases. Germline CDR1 LGHDT, CDR2 YNNKEL (reference sequence). The CDR3 has 18 residues. J lost 1 base, V lost 5 bases, and 15 bases had no gene match. The CDR3 coding sequence is TGTGCCAGCAGCGTACCGCCCGGTGCGGGGGGCCTCCAAGAGACCCAGTACTTC. It yields the protein CASSVPPGAGGLQETQYF.

This clonotype was seen ten or more times. This rearrangement joins TRBV5-1 to TRBJ2-5; D unresolved. The CDR3 contains 12 residues. CDR1 and CDR2 from the germline V gene are SGHRS and YFSETQ. The V gene lost 0 bases and the J gene lost 5 bases, with 5 bases spanning the gap. CDR3 DNA sequence: TGCGCCAGCAGCTTGGATGTGGAGACCCAGTACTTC. Translated, it gives CASSLDVETQYF.

This clonotype was seen many times. The rearrangement links TRBV6-5 to TRBJ2-1, with 10 bases aligning to TRBD1. Germline V gene data show CDR1 as MNHEY and CDR2 as SVGAGI. This CDR3 contains 15 residues. J lost 9 bases, V lost 3 bases, and 8 bases had no gene match. The CDR3 DNA follows: TGTGCCAGCAGTTATACGGGACAGGGGTTGGGTGAGCAGTTCTTC. As protein: CASSYTGQGLGEQFF.

This clonotype has only a few counts. This chain connects TRBV5-1 to TRBJ1-1; D gene ambiguous. The CDR3 covers 13 residues. V was trimmed by 1 base and J by 4 bases, leaving 8 bases between them. CDR1 is SGHRS, CDR2 YFSETQ, per germline. The CDR3 loop reads CASSLRLGTEAFF. In nucleotides, the CDR3 is TGCGCCAGCAGCTTGCGGTTGGGCACTGAAGCTTTCTTT.

V is TRBV7-9 and J is TRBJ2-3; D is unclear. The CDR3 totals 16 residues. CDR1 and CDR2 (germline): SEHNR, FQNEAQ (reference sequence). Trimming shortened V by 4 bases and J by 4 bases, and 18 bases separated the two germline ends. In DNA, the CDR3 is TGTGCCAGCAGCTCGACGACTGGAGCGTGGCCAGATACGCAGTATTTT. This translates into CASSSTTGAWPDTQYF. The whole variable domain, filled in from reference TRBV7-9 and TRBJ2-3, reads DTGVSQNPRHKITKRGQNVTFRCDPISEHNRLYWYRQTLGQGPEFLTYFQNEAQLEKSRLLSDRFSAERPKGSFSTLEIQRTEQGDSAMYLCASSSTTGAWPDTQYFGPGTRLTVL.

This clonotype showed up many times. The gene calls are TRBV11-2 and TRBJ1-4; tentatively, D is TRBD1 (5 bases). The CDR3 spans 16 residues. V lost 5 bases and J lost 3, with 16 bases in between. Germline V lookup: CDR1 SGHAT, CDR2 FQNNGV. CDR3 sequence: CASSQVIGGSNEKLFF. CDR3 nucleotide sequence: TGTGCCAGCAGCCAGGTCATTGGGGGTTCTAATGAAAAACTGTTTTTT. Filled out from reference TRBV11-2 and TRBJ1-4, the complete variable domain reads EAGVAQSPRYKIIEKRQSVAFWCNPISGHATLYWYQQILGQGPKLLIQFQNNGVVDDSQLPKDRFSAERLKGVDSTLKIQPAKLEDSAVYLCASSQVIGGSNEKLFFGSGTQLSVL.

This clonotype appeared many times. The chain is built from TRBV2 and TRBJ2-2, with TRBD2 matching 10 bases. Germline values: CDR1 SNHLY, CDR2 FYNNEI. Unmatched junction bases numbered 0, after V lost 4 bases and J lost 1 base. The CDR3 runs to 15 residues. Here the CDR3 reads CASSGLAGNTGELFF. CDR3 DNA sequence: TGTGCCAGCAGTGGACTAGCGGGGAACACCGGGGAGCTGTTTTTT.

This clonotype was seen at least ten times. The chain has TRBV12-3 or TRBV12-4 and TRBJ2-6, with D uncertain. V was pared by 8 bases and J by 0 bases, with 2 bases between. This CDR3 is built from 12 residues. CDR3 sequence reads: CASHSGANVLTF. The CDR3 DNA sequence: TGTGCCAGCCACTCTGGGGCCAACGTCCTGACTTTC.

This clonotype rates as medium-sized. The chain recombines TRBV5-1 with TRBJ1-1; tentatively, D is TRBD1 (5 bases). Germline V gene sequence: CDR1 SGHRS, CDR2 YFSETQ. V was trimmed by 3 bases and J by 0 bases, leaving 9 bases between them. This CDR3 is built from 14 residues. The CDR3 DNA sequence: TGCGCCAGCAGCTCCTACAGGATGAACACTGAAGCTTTCTTT. Amino acids: CASSSYRMNTEAFF.

This clonotype was seen repeatedly, ten times or more. A junction boundary mismatches the germline segment, possibly from a read error. This chain uses TRBV15 with TRBJ2-7; the D is unclear. Looked up from germline, CDR1 is LNHNV and CDR2 is YYDKDF (reference sequence). The CDR3 length is 12 residues. The DNA for the CDR3 is TGTGCCACCAGCAGAGATGGACGGATTTTGCACTTC. Translated: CATSRDGRILHF.

This clonotype showed up just once. V is TRBV11-3 and J is TRBJ2-3; D remains unclear. The V end was cut by 4 bases, the J end by 4 bases, with 15 bases between. Germline CDR1 is SGHNT and CDR2 is YENEEA. The CDR3 has 15 amino acids. CDR3 protein: CASSSPQHSPDTQYF. CDR3 DNA sequence: TGTGCCAGCAGCTCCCCCCAGCACTCGCCAGATACGCAGTATTTT.

There are many counts of this clonotype. CDR3 protein: CSALQGFSEAFF. Here the CDR3 DNA reads TGCAGTGCTCTCCAGGGGTTCTCTGAAGCTTTCTTT. The chain has TRBV20-1 and TRBJ1-1; weak D call: TRBD1 (6 bases). The CDR3 contains 12 residues. V lost 5 bases to trimming and J lost 6 bases, with 13 bases between them. Germline V CDR1 and CDR2: DFQATT, SNEGSKA (reference sequence).

This clonotype was recorded a few times. The germline gene is not matched at one end of the junction; a read error may be the cause. The V and J genes are TRBV25-1 and TRBJ1-2; the match to TRBD1 covers 9 bases. Germline CDR1 and CDR2: MGHDK and SYGVNS. The CDR3 has 12 residues. The CDR3: CASSEWETGGNF. CDR3 DNA sequence: TGTGCCAGCAGTGAGTGGGAGACAGGGGGGAACTTC.

There are many counts of this clonotype. The V gene is TRBV7-8, the J gene TRBJ2-5; D unclear. V was shortened by 0 bases and J by 4 bases, with 12 bases between the two germline ends. Germline-derived CDR1 and CDR2 are SGHVS and FQNEAQ. The CDR3 has 15 residues. CDR3 region: CASSLAVPRGETQYF. The CDR3, as DNA: TGTGCCAGCAGCTTAGCCGTTCCCCGAGGAGAGACCCAGTACTTC.

Ten or more counts support this clonotype. V is TRBV11-3 and J is TRBJ2-7; D not resolved. Trimming cost V 2 bases and J 6 bases, with 8 bases left between them. The CDR3 contains 12 residues. CDR1 is SGHNT and CDR2 is YENEEA in the germline V gene. The DNA of the CDR3 is TGTGCCAGCAGCTTAAGGGCCGGCGAGCAGTACTTC. Translated: CASSLRAGEQYF.

Relative to its sample, this clonotype is medium-sized. The chain's CDR3 is CSVEWGQGQQYF. CDR3 in DNA: TGCAGCGTTGAATGGGGCCAGGGCCAGCAGTACTTC. The chain combines TRBV29-1 with TRBJ2-7; D is perhaps TRBD1 (5 bases). CDR3 size: 12 residues. Germline CDR1 is SQVTM and CDR2 is ANQGSEA. V was cut by 2 bases and J by 8 bases, with 13 bases left in between.

The chain joins TRBV6-1 to TRBJ2-7; 13 bases fit TRBD2. V lost 5 bases, J lost 5 bases, and 3 bases stayed unmatched. The CDR3 has 14 residues. Per germline, CDR1 MNHNS and CDR2 SASEGT. CDR3 DNA: TGTGCCAGCAGTACAGGGACTAGCGGGAACGAGCAGTACTTC. Translating it yields CASSTGTSGNEQYF.